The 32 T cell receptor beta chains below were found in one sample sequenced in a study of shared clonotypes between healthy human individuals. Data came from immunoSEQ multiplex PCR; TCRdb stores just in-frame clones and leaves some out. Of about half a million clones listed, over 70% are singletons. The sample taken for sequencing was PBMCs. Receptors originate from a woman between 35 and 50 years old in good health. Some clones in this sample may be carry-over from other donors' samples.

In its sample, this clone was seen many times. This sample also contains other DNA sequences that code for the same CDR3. The CDR3 bases are TGTGCCAGCTCACCACCTTCGGGTTCTGGCCCTGGAAACACCATATATTTT. This codes for CASSPPSGSGPGNTIYF. The gene calls are TRBV18 and TRBJ1-3, with D unresolved. The CDR3 covers 17 residues. CDR1 and CDR2 from the germline V gene are KGHSH and LQKENI. V was trimmed by 0 bases and J by 2 bases, leaving 14 bases between them.

This CDR3 reads CASSPVLAGDNEQFF. CDR3 in DNA: TGTGCCAGCTCACCAGTCCTAGCGGGAGACAATGAGCAGTTCTTC. The chain has TRBV18 and TRBJ2-1; 10 bases line up with TRBD2. CDR3 length: 15 residues. CDR1 KGHSH and CDR2 LQKENI come from the germline V gene. Losses at the gene ends were 2 bases for V and 5 bases for J; bases not matched to a gene: 3.

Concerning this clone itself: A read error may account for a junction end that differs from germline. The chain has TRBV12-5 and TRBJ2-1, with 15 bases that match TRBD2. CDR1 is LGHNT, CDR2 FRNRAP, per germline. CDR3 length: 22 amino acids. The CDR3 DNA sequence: TGTGCTAGTGGTTTGGCTGTCCCCGGACTAGCGGGAGGGCCGCCTTCCTACAATGATCAGTTCTTC. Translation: CASGLAVPGLAGGPPSYNDQFF. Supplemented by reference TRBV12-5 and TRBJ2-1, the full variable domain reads DARVTQTPRHKVTEMGQEVTMRCQPILGHNTVFWYRQTMMQGLELLAYFRNRAPLDDSGMPKDRFSAEMPDATLATLKIQPSEPRDSAVYFCASGLAVPGLAGGPPSYNDQFFGPGTRLTVL.

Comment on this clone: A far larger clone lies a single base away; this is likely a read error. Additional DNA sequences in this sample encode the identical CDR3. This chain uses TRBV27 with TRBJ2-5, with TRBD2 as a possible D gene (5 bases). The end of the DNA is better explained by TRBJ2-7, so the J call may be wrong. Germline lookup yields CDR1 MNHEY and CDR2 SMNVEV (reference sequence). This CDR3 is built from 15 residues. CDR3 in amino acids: CASSLGSALGYEQYF. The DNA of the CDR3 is TGTGCCAGCAGTTTAGGGTCTGCACTAGGGTACGAGCAGTACTTC.

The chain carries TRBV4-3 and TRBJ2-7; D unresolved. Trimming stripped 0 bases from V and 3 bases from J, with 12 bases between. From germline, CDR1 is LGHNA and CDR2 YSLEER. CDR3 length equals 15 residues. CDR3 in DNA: TGCGCCAGCAGCCAAGATAACAACTTCCTCTACGAGCAGTACTTC. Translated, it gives CASSQDNNFLYEQYF.

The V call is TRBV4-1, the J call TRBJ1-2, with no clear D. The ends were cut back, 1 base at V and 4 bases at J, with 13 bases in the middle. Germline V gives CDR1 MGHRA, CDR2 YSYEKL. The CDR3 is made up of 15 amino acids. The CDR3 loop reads CASSQARITGYGYTF. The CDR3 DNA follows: TGCGCCAGCAGCCAAGCCCGAATAACGGGCTATGGCTACACCTTC.

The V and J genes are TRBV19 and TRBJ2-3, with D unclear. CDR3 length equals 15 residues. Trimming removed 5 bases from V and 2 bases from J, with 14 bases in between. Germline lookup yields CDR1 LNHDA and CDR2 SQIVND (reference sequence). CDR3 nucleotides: TGTGCCAGTAGTTCCCCACACGGTTCCACAGATACGCAGTATTTT. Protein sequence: CASSSPHGSTDTQYF. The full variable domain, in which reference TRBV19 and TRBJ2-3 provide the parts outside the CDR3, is DGGITQSPKYLFRKEGQNVTLSCEQNLNHDAMYWYRQDPGQGLRLIYYSQIVNDFQKGDIAEGYSVSREKKESFPLTVTSAQKNPTAFYLCASSSPHGSTDTQYFGPGTRLTVL.

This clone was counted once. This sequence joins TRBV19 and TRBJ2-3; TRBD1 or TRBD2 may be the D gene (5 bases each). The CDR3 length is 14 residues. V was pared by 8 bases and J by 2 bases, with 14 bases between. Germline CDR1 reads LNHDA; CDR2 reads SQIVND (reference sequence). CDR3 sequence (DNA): TGTGCCAGTGCCTCCGGGACCTTCACAGATACGCAGTATTTT. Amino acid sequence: CASASGTFTDTQYF.

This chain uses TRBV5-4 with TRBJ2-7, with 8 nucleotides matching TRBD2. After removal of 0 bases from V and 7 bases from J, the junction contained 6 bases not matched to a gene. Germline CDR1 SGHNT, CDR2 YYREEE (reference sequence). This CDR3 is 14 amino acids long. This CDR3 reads CASSLGSGVGEQYF. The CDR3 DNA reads TGTGCCAGCAGCTTGGGTAGCGGGGTGGGGGAGCAGTACTTC.

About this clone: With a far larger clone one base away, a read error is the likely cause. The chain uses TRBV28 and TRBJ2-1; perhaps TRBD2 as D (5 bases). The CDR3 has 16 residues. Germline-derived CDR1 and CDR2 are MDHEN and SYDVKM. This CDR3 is CASSYPHGGSYNGQFF. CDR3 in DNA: TGTGCCAGCAGTTACCCTCACGGAGGTTCCTACAATGGGCAGTTCTTC.

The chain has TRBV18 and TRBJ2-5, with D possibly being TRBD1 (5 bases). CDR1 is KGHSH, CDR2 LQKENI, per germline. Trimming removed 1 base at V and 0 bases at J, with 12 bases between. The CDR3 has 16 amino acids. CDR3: CASSPQGSTYQETQYF. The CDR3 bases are TGTGCCAGCTCACCACAGGGGTCCACGTACCAAGAGACCCAGTACTTC.

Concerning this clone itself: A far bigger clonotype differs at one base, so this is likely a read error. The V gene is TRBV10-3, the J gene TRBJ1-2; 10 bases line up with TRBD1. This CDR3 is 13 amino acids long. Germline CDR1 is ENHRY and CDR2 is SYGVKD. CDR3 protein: CAVSESGQGGYTF. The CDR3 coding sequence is TGTGCCGTCAGTGAGTCGGGACAGGGGGGCTACACCTTC.

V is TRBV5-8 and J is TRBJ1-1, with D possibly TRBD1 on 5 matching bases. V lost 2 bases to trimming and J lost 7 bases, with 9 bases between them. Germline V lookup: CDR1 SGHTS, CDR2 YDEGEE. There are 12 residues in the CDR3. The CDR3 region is CASSLRGREAFF. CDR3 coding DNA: TGTGCCAGCAGCTTACGGGGACGTGAAGCTTTCTTT. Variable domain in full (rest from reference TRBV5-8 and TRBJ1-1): EAGVTQSPTHLIKTRGQQATLRCSPISGHTSVYWYQQALGLGLQFLLWYDEGEERNRGNFPPRFSGRQFPNYSSELNVNALELEDSALYLCASSLRGREAFFGQGTRLTVV.

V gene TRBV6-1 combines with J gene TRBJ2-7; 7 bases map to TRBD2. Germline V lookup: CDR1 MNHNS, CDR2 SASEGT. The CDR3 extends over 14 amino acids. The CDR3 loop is CAAWGSGLSYEQYF. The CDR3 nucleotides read TGTGCTGCGTGGGGTAGCGGGCTCTCCTACGAGCAGTACTTC.

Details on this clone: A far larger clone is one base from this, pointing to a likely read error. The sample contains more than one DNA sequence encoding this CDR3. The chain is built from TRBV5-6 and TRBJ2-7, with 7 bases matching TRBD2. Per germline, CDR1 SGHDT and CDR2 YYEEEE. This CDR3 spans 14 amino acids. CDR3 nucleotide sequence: TGTGCAAGCAGCTTGGGTGCGGGAGTCTACGAGCAGTACTTC. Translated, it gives CASSLGAGVYEQYF.

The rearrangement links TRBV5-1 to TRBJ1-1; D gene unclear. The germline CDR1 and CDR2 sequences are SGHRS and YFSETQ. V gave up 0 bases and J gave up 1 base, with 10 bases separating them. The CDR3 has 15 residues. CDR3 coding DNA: TGCGCCAGCAGCTTGGCTCAGGTCTCGAACACTGAAGCTTTCTTT. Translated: CASSLAQVSNTEAFF. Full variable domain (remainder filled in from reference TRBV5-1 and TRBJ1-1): KAGVTQTPRYLIKTRGQQVTLSCSPISGHRSVSWYQQTPGQGLQFLFEYFSETQRNKGNFPGRFSGRQFSNSRSEMNVSTLELGDSALYLCASSLAQVSNTEAFFGQGTRLTVV.

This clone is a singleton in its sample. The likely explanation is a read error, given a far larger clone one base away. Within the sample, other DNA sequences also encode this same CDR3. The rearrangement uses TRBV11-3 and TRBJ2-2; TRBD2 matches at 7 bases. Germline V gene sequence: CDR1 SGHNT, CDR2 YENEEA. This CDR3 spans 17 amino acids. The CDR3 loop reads CASSSSASGENTGELFF. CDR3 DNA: TGTGCCAGCAGCTCCTCAGCGAGCGGGGAGAACACCGGGGAGCTGTTTTTC.

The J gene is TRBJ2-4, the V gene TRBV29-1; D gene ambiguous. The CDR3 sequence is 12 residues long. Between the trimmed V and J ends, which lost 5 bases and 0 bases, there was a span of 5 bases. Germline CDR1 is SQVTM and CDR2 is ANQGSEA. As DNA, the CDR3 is TGCAGCGTTCGGGTAGCCAAAAACATTCAGTACTTC. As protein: CSVRVAKNIQYF.

The CDR3 spells CASNGGPETQYF. DNA for the CDR3: TGTGCCAGCAACGGGGGCCCAGAGACCCAGTACTTC. The chain uses TRBV6-1 and TRBJ2-5; tentatively, D is TRBD1 or TRBD2 (6 bases each). V lost 7 bases and J 4 bases, leaving 10 bases between the germline ends. The germline gives CDR1 MNHNS, CDR2 SASEGT. The length of the CDR3 is 12 residues.

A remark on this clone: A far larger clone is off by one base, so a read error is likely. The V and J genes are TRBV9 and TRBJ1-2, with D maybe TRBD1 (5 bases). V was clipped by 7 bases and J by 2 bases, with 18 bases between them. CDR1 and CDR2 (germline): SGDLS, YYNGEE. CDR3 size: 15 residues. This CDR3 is CASGGGPARNYGYTF. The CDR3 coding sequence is TGTGCCAGCGGGGGAGGGCCAGCTCGAAACTATGGCTACACCTTC. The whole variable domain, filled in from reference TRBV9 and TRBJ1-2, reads DSGVTQTPKHLITATGQRVTLRCSPRSGDLSVYWYQQSLDQGLQFLIQYYNGEERAKGNILERFSAQQFPDLHSELNLSSLELGDSALYFCASGGGPARNYGYTFGSGTRLTVV.

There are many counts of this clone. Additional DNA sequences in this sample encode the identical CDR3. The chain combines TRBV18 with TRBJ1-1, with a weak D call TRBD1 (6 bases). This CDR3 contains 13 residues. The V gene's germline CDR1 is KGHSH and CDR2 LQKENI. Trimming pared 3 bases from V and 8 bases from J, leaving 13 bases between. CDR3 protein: CASSPSGQLEAFF. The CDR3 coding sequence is TGTGCCAGCTCACCTTCCGGACAGTTAGAAGCTTTCTTT.

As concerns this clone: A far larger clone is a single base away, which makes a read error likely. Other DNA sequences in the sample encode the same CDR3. The CDR3 sequence: CASSVGSYNEQFF. DNA for the CDR3: TGTGCCAGCTCTGTTGGCTCCTACAATGAGCAGTTCTTC. This chain joins TRBV2 and TRBJ2-1; the D is unclear. The germline V and J ends were trimmed by 8 bases and 0 bases, with 8 bases remaining between them. Germline CDR1 SNHLY, CDR2 FYNNEI. The CDR3 has 13 residues.

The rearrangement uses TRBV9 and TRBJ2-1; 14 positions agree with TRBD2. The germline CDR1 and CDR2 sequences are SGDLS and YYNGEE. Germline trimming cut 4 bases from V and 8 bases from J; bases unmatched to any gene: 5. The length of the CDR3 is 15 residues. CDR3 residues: CASSSGTSGSYEQFF. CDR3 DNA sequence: TGTGCCAGCAGCTCCGGGACTAGCGGGAGCTATGAGCAGTTCTTC.

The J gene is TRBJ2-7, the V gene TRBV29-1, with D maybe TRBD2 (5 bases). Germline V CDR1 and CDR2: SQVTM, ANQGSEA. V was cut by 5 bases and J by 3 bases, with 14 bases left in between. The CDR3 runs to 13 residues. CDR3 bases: TGCAGCGTTTACCGAGAGGGCATCTACGAGCAGTACTTC. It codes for CSVYREGIYEQYF.

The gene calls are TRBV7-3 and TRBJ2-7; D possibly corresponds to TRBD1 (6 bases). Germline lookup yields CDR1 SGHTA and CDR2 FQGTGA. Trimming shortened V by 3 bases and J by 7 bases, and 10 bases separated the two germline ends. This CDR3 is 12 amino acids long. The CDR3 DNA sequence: TGTGCCAGCAGCTTGGGACACGGAGAGCAGTACTTC. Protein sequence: CASSLGHGEQYF.

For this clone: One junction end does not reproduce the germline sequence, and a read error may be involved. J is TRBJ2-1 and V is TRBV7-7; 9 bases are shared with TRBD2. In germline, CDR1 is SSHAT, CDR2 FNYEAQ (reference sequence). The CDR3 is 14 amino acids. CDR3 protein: CASSHGLASDEQFF. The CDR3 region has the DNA TGTGCTAGCAGCCATGGACTAGCGTCGGATGAGCAGTTCTTC.

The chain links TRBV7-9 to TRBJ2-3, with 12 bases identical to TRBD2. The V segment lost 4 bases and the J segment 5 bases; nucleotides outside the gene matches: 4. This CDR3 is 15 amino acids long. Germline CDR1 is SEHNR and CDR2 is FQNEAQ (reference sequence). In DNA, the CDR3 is TGTGCCAGCAGCTCCAGACTAGCGGGAGTAGATACGCAGTATTTT. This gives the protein CASSSRLAGVDTQYF.

The CDR3: CASSPGQGTYNEQFF. CDR3 DNA: TGTGCCAGCTCACCCGGACAGGGTACCTACAATGAGCAGTTCTTC. The chain joins TRBV18 to TRBJ2-1; 8 nucleotides line up with TRBD1. Germline CDR1 is KGHSH and CDR2 is LQKENI. V was pared by 3 bases and J by 2 bases, with 3 bases of the junction left unmatched. CDR3 size: 15 residues.

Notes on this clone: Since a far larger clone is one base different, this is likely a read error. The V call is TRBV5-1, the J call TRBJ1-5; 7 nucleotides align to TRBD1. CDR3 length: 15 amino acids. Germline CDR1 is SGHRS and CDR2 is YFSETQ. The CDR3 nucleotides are TGCGCCAGCAGCTTGGAGGGGGCTCGTGGTCAGCCCCTGCATTTT. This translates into CASSLEGARGQPLHF.

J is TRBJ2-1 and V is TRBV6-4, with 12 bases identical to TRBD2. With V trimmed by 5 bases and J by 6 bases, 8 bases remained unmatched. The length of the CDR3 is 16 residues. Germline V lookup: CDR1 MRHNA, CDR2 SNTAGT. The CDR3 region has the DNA TGTGCCAGCAGTTTCTCTCGGACTAGCGGGATCAATGAGCAGTTCTTC. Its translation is CASSFSRTSGINEQFF.

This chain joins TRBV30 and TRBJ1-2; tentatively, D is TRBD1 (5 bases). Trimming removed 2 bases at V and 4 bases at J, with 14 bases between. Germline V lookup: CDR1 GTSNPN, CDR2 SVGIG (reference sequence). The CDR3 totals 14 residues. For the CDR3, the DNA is TGTGCCTGGAGTCTAGGGGCTGGGGGCTATGGCTACACCTTC. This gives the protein CAWSLGAGGYGYTF.

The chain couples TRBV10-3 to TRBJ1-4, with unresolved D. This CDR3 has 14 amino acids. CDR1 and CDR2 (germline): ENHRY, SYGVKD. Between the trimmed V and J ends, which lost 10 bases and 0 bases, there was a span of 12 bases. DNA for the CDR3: TGTGCCACCACAAAAGATGCAACTAATGAAAAACTGTTTTTT. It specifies CATTKDATNEKLFF.